The 5 T cell receptor beta chains given below trace back to one sample, sequenced in a study of shared clonotypes between healthy human individuals. Method: immunoSEQ multiplex PCR; TCRdb's copy keeps in-frame clones and lacks some. Of 2 million or so clones listed, about 95% are singletons. Naive-designated CD8 cells lacked CD45RO, were positively enriched for CCR7, and omitted terminally differentiated effector memory CD45RA+ cells. Sequenced sample: naive CD8+ T cells sorted from blood. These receptors all come from a young man in good health.

The rearrangement links TRBV2 to TRBJ2-5; 10 nucleotides align to TRBD2. The CDR3 has 15 residues. The V and J ends lost 6 bases and 2 bases, in that order; junction bases with no gene match: 6. Germline V gene data show CDR1 as SNHLY and CDR2 as FYNNEI. The CDR3 here is CASSVAGGEQETQYF. CDR3 DNA: TGTGCCAGCAGCGTAGCGGGGGGTGAACAAGAGACCCAGTACTTC.

On this clone itself: One end of the junction fails to match germline, which may point to a read error. V is TRBV5-1 and J is TRBJ2-7; 10 bases fit TRBD1. The germline V gene encodes CDR1 SGHRS and CDR2 YFSETQ. The CDR3 runs to 14 residues. The DNA for the CDR3 is TGCGTCAGCAGCTTAGGGACAGGGGCCTACGAGCAGTACTTC. Translated, it gives CVSSLGTGAYEQYF. Full variable domain (remainder filled in from reference TRBV5-1 and TRBJ2-7): KAGVTQTPRYLIKTRGQQVTLSCSPISGHRSVSWYQQTPGQGLQFLFEYFSETQRNKGNFPGRFSGRQFSNSRSEMNVSTLELGDSALYLCVSSLGTGAYEQYFGPGTRLTVT.

The chain carries TRBV5-6 and TRBJ2-7; D is perhaps TRBD1 (7 bases). The length of the CDR3 is 15 residues. V was shortened by 0 bases and J by 4 bases, with 14 bases between the two germline ends. Germline assignment: CDR1 SGHDT and CDR2 YYEEEE. CDR3 nucleotide sequence: TGTGCCAGCAGCTTGGCGTGGAGGGGGCCGTACGAGCAGTACTTC. This gives the protein CASSLAWRGPYEQYF.

The rearrangement joins TRBV11-2 to TRBJ1-2; D might be TRBD1 (5 bases). The CDR3 totals 14 residues. Trimming shortened V by 5 bases and J by 8 bases, and 18 bases separated the two germline ends. CDR1 and CDR2 from the germline V gene are SGHAT and FQNNGV. Here the CDR3 DNA reads TGTGCCAGCAGCGGGGCCGGGTGGGGCGACGGCTACACCTTC. This sequence encodes CASSGAGWGDGYTF.

The V gene is TRBV9, the J gene TRBJ2-5, with D tentatively TRBD1 or TRBD2 (5 bases each). Germline CDR1 and CDR2: SGDLS and YYNGEE. Trimming shortened V by 2 bases and J by 1 base, and 12 bases separated the two germline ends. The CDR3 length is 15 residues. The CDR3 DNA follows: TGTGCCAGCAGCGTCTTCGGGACGTCCCAAGAGACCCAGTACTTC. This encodes CASSVFGTSQETQYF.